The T cell receptor beta chain under discussion was sequenced for a study of control samples from healthy donors and cancer patients. Germline loops: CDR1 LNHDA, CDR2 SQIVND (reference sequence). With 2 bases removed from V and 4 bases from J, the gap between germline ends came to 12 bases. This CDR3 contains 15 residues. TCRdb's copy holds only in-frame clones and misses some; the assay was immunoSEQ multiplex PCR. The sample carries 100,000 to 150,000 clones, 80% to 95% recorded once. The sequence came from a man between 18 and 35 years old in good health. The V and J genes are TRBV19 and TRBJ1-5, with D possibly TRBD1 on 5 matching bases. The sequenced material came from blood. The CDR3 loop is CASSIQGTLNQPQHF. In DNA, the CDR3 is TGTGCCAGTAGTATACAGGGCACCTTAAATCAGCCCCAGCATTTT.